A single sample gave rise to the 18 T cell receptor beta chains below, sequenced in a study of T cell repertoires and HLA-DP antigens. Antigen specificity for these receptors is unknown. Sequencing was performed with immunoSEQ multiplex PCR; in TCRdb, only in-frame clones are kept and a portion is missing. The data contain about 110,000 clones, over 90% of them seen just once; the ten biggest clones take up roughly 0.3%. The sequencing sample was made of CD4+ T cells from PBMCs. These receptors came from a woman younger than 30 in good health and CMV-seronegative.

Written as DNA, the CDR3 is TGTGCCAGCAGTGGACAGGTTTCTGGCTACACCTTC. Amino acid sequence: CASSGQVSGYTF. The chain is built from TRBV2 and TRBJ1-2, with D tentatively TRBD1 (6 bases). Germline CDR1 and CDR2: SNHLY and FYNNEI. Trimming shortened V by 4 bases and J by 7 bases, and 10 bases separated the two germline ends. The CDR3 runs 12 residues.

This clone was seen a handful of times. The J gene is TRBJ1-1, the V gene TRBV29-1; the D is unclear. Germline V lookup: CDR1 SQVTM, CDR2 ANQGSEA. This CDR3 has 13 residues. V was shortened by 6 bases and J by 2 bases, with 13 bases between the two germline ends. The CDR3 loop is CSVRQILNTEAFF. Written as DNA, the CDR3 is TGCAGCGTCCGCCAGATTTTAAACACTGAAGCTTTCTTT. The whole variable domain, filled in from reference TRBV29-1 and TRBJ1-1, reads SAVISQKPSRDICQRGTSLTIQCQVDSQVTMMFWYRQQPGQSLTLIATANQGSEATYESGFVIDKFPISRPNLTFSTLTVSNMSPEDSSIYLCSVRQILNTEAFFGQGTRLTVV.

The chain links TRBV9 to TRBJ1-6; D ambiguous. The CDR3 contains 15 residues. CDR1 is SGDLS and CDR2 is YYNGEE in the germline V gene. Trimming removed 6 bases at V and 10 bases at J, with 20 bases between. The CDR3 sequence is CASNAEGLLGSPLHF. The CDR3 region has the DNA TGTGCCAGCAACGCGGAGGGCCTCTTAGGCTCACCCCTCCACTTT.

This chain links TRBV12-5 with TRBJ2-5; a weak D match, TRBD2 (6 bases). CDR1 and CDR2 from the germline V gene are LGHNT and FRNRAP. Trimming took 3 bases from V and 0 from J, leaving 8 bases between them. This CDR3 region has 14 residues. The CDR3 protein is CASGFGGYQETQYF. CDR3 in DNA: TGTGCTAGTGGTTTTGGGGGGTACCAAGAGACCCAGTACTTC.

The CDR3 DNA is TGTGCCAGTAGTATAGGTGGGGGACGGTTTCAGCCCCAGCATTTT. Translation gives CASSIGGGRFQPQHF. The gene calls are TRBV19 and TRBJ1-5; D possibly corresponds to TRBD1 (5 bases). Germline CDR1 is LNHDA and CDR2 is SQIVND (reference sequence). V lost 1 base to trimming and J lost 6 bases, with 13 bases between them. The CDR3 sequence is 15 residues long.

This chain's CDR3 is CASSLSSGATDTQYF. In nucleotides, the CDR3 is TGTGCCAGCAGCTTAAGTAGCGGGGCTACAGATACGCAGTATTTT. The chain employs TRBV7-2 and TRBJ2-3; 8 nucleotides align to TRBD2. Germline CDR1 is SGHTA and CDR2 is FQGNSA. This CDR3 has 15 residues. V dropped 2 bases and J dropped 3; count of bases not matched to a gene: 4.

V and J are TRBV4-1 and TRBJ2-3; tentative D call: TRBD2 (5 bases). The germline gives CDR1 MGHRA, CDR2 YSYEKL. Trimming took 3 bases from V and 2 from J, leaving 15 bases between them. The CDR3 spans 16 residues. CDR3 protein: CASSQRSGQPTDTQYF. The CDR3 region has the DNA TGCGCCAGCAGCCAGAGAAGCGGCCAGCCCACAGATACGCAGTATTTT.

The J gene is TRBJ2-7, the V gene TRBV2, with a tentative D call TRBD2 (7 bases). The V end was cut by 8 bases, the J end by 12 bases, with 20 bases between. Germline V gene data show CDR1 as SNHLY and CDR2 as FYNNEI. CDR3 size: 12 residues. CDR3 nucleotides: TGTGCCAGCTCAGGGGAGGGCGGAGTGGGGTACTTC. This sequence encodes CASSGEGGVGYF. Using reference TRBV2 and TRBJ2-7 for the parts outside the CDR3, the full variable domain is EPEVTQTPSHQVTQMGQEVILRCVPISNHLYFYWYRQILGQKVEFLVSFYNNEISEKSEIFDDQFSVERPDGSNFTLKIRSTKLEDSAMYFCASSGEGGVGYFGPGTRLTVT.

The chain employs TRBV6-6 and TRBJ1-2; 7 bases align to TRBD1. The germline CDR1 and CDR2 sequences are MNHNY and SVGAGI (reference sequence). The V gene end was trimmed by 6 bases and the J gene end by 0 bases; junction bases not matched to a gene: 7. The CDR3 is 15 amino acids. CDR3 DNA: TGTGCCAGCAGCCTAGGACAGGACCCTAACTATGGCTACACCTTC. Protein product: CASSLGQDPNYGYTF.

This clone has a single count. V gene TRBV7-8 combines with J gene TRBJ2-5; D is possibly TRBD2 (6 bases). Per the germline V gene, CDR1 is SGHVS and CDR2 is FQNEAQ. The CDR3 is 15 residues long. V lost 0 bases and J 4 bases, leaving 12 bases between the germline ends. The DNA of the CDR3 is TGTGCCAGCAGCTTAGCTGCCCGGGGGTTAGAGACCCAGTACTTC. This sequence encodes CASSLAARGLETQYF.

The gene calls are TRBV7-9 and TRBJ1-6; TRBD1 might be the D (5 bases). Trimming took 4 bases from V and 8 from J, leaving 6 bases between them. CDR1 is SEHNR, CDR2 FQNEAQ, per germline (reference sequence). The CDR3 contains 12 residues. CDR3 in amino acids: CASSWGDSPLHF. The CDR3, as DNA: TGTGCCAGCAGCTGGGGGGATTCACCCCTCCACTTT.

This rearrangement joins TRBV4-3 to TRBJ2-1; D is undetermined. The germline gives CDR1 LGHNA, CDR2 YSLEER. This CDR3 is built from 14 residues. Trimming stripped 0 bases from V and 3 bases from J, with 6 bases between. The CDR3 sequence is CASSQDLIYNEQFF. CDR3 DNA sequence: TGCGCCAGCAGCCAAGATCTAATCTACAATGAGCAGTTCTTC.

V usage is TRBV18 and J usage is TRBJ1-5; D is perhaps TRBD1 (5 bases). Trimming took off 3 bases at V and 4 bases at J, with 10 bases between the two ends. The CDR3 covers 14 residues. From germline, CDR1 is KGHSH and CDR2 LQKENI. The CDR3 DNA sequence: TGTGCCAGCTCACCTGACAGCCCGAATCAGCCCCAGCATTTT. Its protein product is CASSPDSPNQPQHF.

The gene calls are TRBV7-9 and TRBJ2-7; TRBD2 aligns across 15 bases. This CDR3 contains 18 residues. J gave up 4 bases and V 5 bases, and 12 bases lay outside the gene matches. The germline gives CDR1 SEHNR, CDR2 FQNEAQ (reference sequence). The CDR3, as DNA: TGTGCCAGCAGCCGCCGGACTAGCGGGAGGGCCTTTCTTTACGAGCAGTACTTC. It translates to CASSRRTSGRAFLYEQYF. Supplemented by reference TRBV7-9 and TRBJ2-7, the full variable domain reads DTGVSQNPRHKITKRGQNVTFRCDPISEHNRLYWYRQTLGQGPEFLTYFQNEAQLEKSRLLSDRFSAERPKGSFSTLEIQRTEQGDSAMYLCASSRRTSGRAFLYEQYFGPGTRLTVT.

The rearrangement links TRBV5-4 to TRBJ1-2; 7 nucleotides align to TRBD1. This CDR3 has 16 amino acids. With 0 bases clipped from V and 4 bases from J, the junction kept 9 bases outside the gene matches. Germline-derived CDR1 and CDR2 are SGHNT and YYREEE (reference sequence). The CDR3, as DNA: TGTGCCAGCAGCTTGGGTCTCAACAGGGGTGGCTATGGCTACACCTTC. It translates to CASSLGLNRGGYGYTF.

The chain carries TRBV7-6 and TRBJ2-6; weak D call: TRBD1 (6 bases). The V end lost 1 base, the J end lost 0 bases, and 10 bases lay between the germline ends. Germline V gene data show CDR1 as SGHVS and CDR2 as FNYEAQ. The CDR3 totals 17 residues. For the CDR3, the DNA is TGTGCCAGCAGCTTAGAGGGCAGGGGCTCTGGGGCCAACGTCCTGACTTTC. The encoded protein is CASSLEGRGSGANVLTF.

This rearrangement joins TRBV6-5 to TRBJ1-1; D gene uncertain. From germline, CDR1 is MNHEY and CDR2 SVGAGI. Trimming shortened V by 0 bases and J by 2 bases, and 7 bases separated the two germline ends. This CDR3 has 14 residues. Here the CDR3 reads CASSYSTVNTEAFF. Here the CDR3 DNA reads TGTGCCAGCAGTTACTCGACGGTAAACACTGAAGCTTTCTTT.

The chain employs TRBV4-3 and TRBJ1-2, with D unresolved. Germline V gene sequence: CDR1 LGHNA, CDR2 YSLEER. Trimming shortened V by 0 bases and J by 2 bases, and 13 bases separated the two germline ends. CDR3 size: 16 residues. The CDR3 DNA reads as TGCGCCAGCAGCCAAGATCGAAGTAGAGGGAACTATGGCTACACCTTC. It encodes CASSQDRSRGNYGYTF.